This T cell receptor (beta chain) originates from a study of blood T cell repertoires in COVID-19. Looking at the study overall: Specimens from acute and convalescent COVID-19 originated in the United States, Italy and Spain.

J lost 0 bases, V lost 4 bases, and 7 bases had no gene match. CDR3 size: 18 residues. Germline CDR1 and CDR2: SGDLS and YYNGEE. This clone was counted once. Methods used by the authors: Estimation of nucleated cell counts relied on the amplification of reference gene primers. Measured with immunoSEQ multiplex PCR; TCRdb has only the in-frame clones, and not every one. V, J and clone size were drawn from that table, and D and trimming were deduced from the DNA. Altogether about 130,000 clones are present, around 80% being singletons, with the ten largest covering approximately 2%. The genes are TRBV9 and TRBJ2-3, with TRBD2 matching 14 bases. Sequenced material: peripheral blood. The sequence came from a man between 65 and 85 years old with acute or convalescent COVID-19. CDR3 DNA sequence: TGTGCCAGCAGCCCCAGGACTAGCGGGGGGACTAGCACAGATACGCAGTATTTT. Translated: CASSPRTSGGTSTDTQYF.